The clone carrying this T cell receptor (beta chain) was detected a few times. The antigen remains unidentified. These data are taken from a study of metastatic and nonmetastatic thyroid tumors. On the study more broadly: Repertoire comparisons spanned blood and tumor or nodule tissue from malignant and benign thyroid patients.

Before thyroid surgery, none of the patients had received any treatment. Study observations and caveats: Within blood and tumor, benign nodules reportedly had significantly lower TCR beta diversity than malignant thyroid tumors did.

V trimming: 6 bases; J trimming: 5 bases; junction bases outside the gene matches: 9. Looked up from germline, CDR1 is MNHNS and CDR2 is SASEGT. This CDR3 has 15 amino acids. How the authors handled the data: The distant-metastasis classifier for papillary thyroid cancer was built from CDR3 differences across clinicopathological groups. TCRdb re-analyzed the PCR reads through MiXCR. TCRdb, not the original authors, processed these V and J calls. The data contain around 30,000 clones, approximately 15% of them singletons. The TCR sequence derives from a female donor with papillary thyroid cancer or a benign thyroid nodule (not recorded which). Some clones in this sample may be carry-over from other donors' samples. The chain links TRBV6-1 to TRBJ1-2; TRBD1 matches at 10 bases. Input material: blood. The CDR3 spells CASSLTGGDTYGYTF. CDR3 nucleotides: TGTGCCAGCAGCTTGACAGGGGGCGACACGTATGGCTACACCTTC.